This T cell receptor (beta chain) was observed in a study of T-cell memory formation after mild COVID-19. CDR3 length: 13 residues. Germline assignment: CDR1 SGHAT and CDR2 FQDESV (reference sequence). Trimming removed 5 bases from V and 2 bases from J, with 10 bases in between. Using its own MiXCR run on the 5' RACE reads, TCRdb lists one record per CDR3 protein. The repertoire includes roughly 560,000 distinct CDR3 sequences, 20% of them detected once, and under 15% sits in the top ten. The chain joins TRBV11-1 to TRBJ2-7; D remains unclear. The sequenced sample consisted of PBMCs or a T cell subset sorted from them (not recorded which). The clonotype was recovered from an adult woman who had mild COVID-19 (a few samples of this study predate the infection). Cell type and time point are not known. The DNA of the CDR3 is TGTGCCAGCAGCCCTCCTTGGGCCTACGAGCAGTACTTC. Protein: CASSPPWAYEQYF.